Listed below are T cell receptor beta chains from one sample, sequenced in a study of shared clonotypes between healthy human individuals. Profiled with immunoSEQ multiplex PCR; TCRdb holds only in-frame clones, not every one. This sample has approximately 650,000 clones, with roughly 95% found just once. The specimen sequenced was naive CD8+ T cells sorted from blood. The receptors were gathered from a woman in her thirties in good health. Both conserved end residues are part of each CDR3. A D gene is named only where the DNA matches it firmly. Clone size is not always given. Where it is, it says once, few, many or a class for expanded clones.

V: TRBV27; size: few; D: TRBD1; J: TRBJ1-2; DNA: TGTGCCAGCAGTGTGGACAGGGACTATGGCTACACCTTC; CDR3: CASSVDRDYGYTF
V: TRBV28; size: once; D: TRBD1; J: TRBJ1-1; DNA: TGTGCCAGCAGTGCCTACAGGGGAGTCGCTGAAGCTTTCTTT; CDR3: CASSAYRGVAEAFF
V: TRBV28; size: once; D: -; J: TRBJ1-5; DNA: TGTGCCAGCAGTTTAAACTGGATAAATCAGCCCCAGCATTTT; CDR3: CASSLNWINQPQHF
V: TRBV19; size: -; D: TRBD2; J: TRBJ2-1; DNA: TGTGCCAGTAGTCCAAAGACTAGCGGGAGTTTCGGTGAGCAGTTCTTC; CDR3: CASSPKTSGSFGEQFF
V: TRBV10-2; size: -; D: -; J: TRBJ2-7; DNA: TGCGCCAGCAGTGAAAACAGACCCTACGAGCAGTACTTC; CDR3: CASSENRPYEQYF
V: TRBV10-3; size: -; D: TRBD2; J: TRBJ2-7; DNA: TGTGCCATCAGTGAGTCTGGGACCGGGACTAGCGTCAACTATTACGAGCAGTACTTC; CDR3: CAISESGTGTSVNYYEQYF
V: TRBV7-7; size: -; D: -; J: TRBJ2-7; DNA: TGTGCCAGCAGCATTTGTCCTGGTCCAAGGGCCTCCCCCTACGAGCAGTACTTC; CDR3: CASSICPGPRASPYEQYF
V: TRBV9; size: -; D: TRBD1; J: TRBJ2-3; DNA: TGTGCCAGCAGCGTAGATGGGACAGGGTCTAGCACAGATACGCAGTATTTT; CDR3: CASSVDGTGSSTDTQYF
V: TRBV5-5; size: -; D: -; J: TRBJ1-1; DNA: TGTGCCAGCAGCTGGGAGGACACTGAAGCTTTCTTT; CDR3: CASSWEDTEAFF
V: TRBV28; size: -; D: TRBD2; J: TRBJ2-5; DNA: TGTGCCAGCGAGGGACTAGCGAGCCAAGAGACCCAGTACTTC; CDR3: CASEGLASQETQYF
V: TRBV14; size: -; D: -; J: TRBJ2-1; DNA: TGTGCCAGCAGCCCCTACGTAGGGACTCTGTACAATGAGCAGTTCTTC; CDR3: CASSPYVGTLYNEQFF
V: TRBV19; size: -; D: TRBD1; J: TRBJ2-3; DNA: TGTGCCAGTAGTATAGGGGACAGGGGAGATACGCAGTATTTT; CDR3: CASSIGDRGDTQYF
V: TRBV28; size: -; D: TRBD2; J: TRBJ2-7; DNA: TGTGCCAGCAGCCGTCGACTAGCGGGTTACGAGCAGTACTTC; CDR3: CASSRRLAGYEQYF
V: TRBV5-1; size: -; D: -; J: TRBJ2-7; DNA: TGCGCCAGCAATCCGGGATCAGGATCATACGAGCAGTACTTC; CDR3: CASNPGSGSYEQYF
V: TRBV9; size: -; D: -; J: TRBJ2-1; DNA: TGTGCCAGCAGCCCAGAGAGAGTTTCGATCAATGAGCAGTTCTTC; CDR3: CASSPERVSINEQFF
V: TRBV4-1; size: -; D: TRBD2; J: TRBJ2-3; DNA: TGCGCCAGCAGCCAAGATCCGTCTACTAGCGGACACACAGATACGCAGTATTTT; CDR3: CASSQDPSTSGHTDTQYF
V: TRBV28; size: -; D: TRBD1; J: TRBJ2-7; DNA: TGTGCCAGCAGCTGGAACAGGGGGCTTACCTACGAGCAGTACTTC; CDR3: CASSWNRGLTYEQYF
V: TRBV10-1; size: -; D: -; J: TRBJ1-2; DNA: TGCGCCAGCAGTGGGAACAACGAGTATGGCTACACCTTC; CDR3: CASSGNNEYGYTF
V: TRBV7-6; size: -; D: TRBD1; J: TRBJ2-3; DNA: TGTGCCAGCAGCGGACGGACAGGCGACACAGATACGCAGTATTTT; CDR3: CASSGRTGDTDTQYF
V: TRBV4-1; size: -; D: TRBD1; J: TRBJ2-3; DNA: TGCGCCAGCAGCCCATCCCCCCCCGGGACAGGGGGCACAGATACGCAGTATTTT; CDR3: CASSPSPPGTGGTDTQYF
V: TRBV27; size: -; D: -; J: TRBJ1-1; DNA: TGTGCCAGCAGTATATTAGGGCTCACTGAAGCTTTCTTT; CDR3: CASSILGLTEAFF
V: TRBV28; size: -; D: -; J: TRBJ1-3; DNA: TGTGCCAGCAGTCGGACAGCGTCCTCTGGAAACACCATATATTTT; CDR3: CASSRTASSGNTIYF
V: TRBV7-8; size: -; D: TRBD1; J: TRBJ2-5; DNA: TGTGCCAGCAGTCTTACAGGGGTCTTAGAGACCCAGTACTTC; CDR3: CASSLTGVLETQYF
V: TRBV2; size: -; D: TRBD1; J: TRBJ1-1; DNA: TGTGCCAGCAGGACAGGGGCGGGACGGACTGAAGCTTTCTTT; CDR3: CASRTGAGRTEAFF
V: TRBV6-5; size: -; D: TRBD1; J: TRBJ1-1; DNA: TGTGCCAGCAGTTACTCGAGGACAGGGACCACTGAAGCTTTCTTT; CDR3: CASSYSRTGTTEAFF
V: TRBV2; size: -; D: TRBD1; J: TRBJ2-7; DNA: TGTGCCACCAGTCGGGACAGCTCCTACGAGCAGTACTTC; CDR3: CATSRDSSYEQYF
V: TRBV2; size: -; D: TRBD1; J: TRBJ2-7; DNA: TGTGCCAGCAGCGCCGTGCAGGGGGCCTCCTACGAGCAGTACTTC; CDR3: CASSAVQGASYEQYF
V: TRBV7-9; size: once; D: TRBD2; J: TRBJ2-3; DNA: TGTGCCAGCAGCTCTCTAGCGGAAAGCACAGATACGCAGTATTTT; CDR3: CASSSLAESTDTQYF
V: TRBV11-2; size: -; D: -; J: TRBJ2-1; DNA: TGTGCCAGCAGCTACCGGGACAATGAGCAGTTCTTC; CDR3: CASSYRDNEQFF
V: TRBV6-1; size: -; D: -; J: TRBJ1-5; DNA: TGTGCCAGCAGTGTTTCGCGGGGCCTCTGGCAGCCCCAGCATTTT; CDR3: CASSVSRGLWQPQHF
V: TRBV28; size: -; D: TRBD2; J: TRBJ2-7; DNA: TGTGCCAGCAGCCTGGGGACTAGCGGGATTTACGAGCAGTACTTC; CDR3: CASSLGTSGIYEQYF
V: TRBV28; size: once; D: TRBD2; J: TRBJ2-5; DNA: TGTGCCAGCAGTTTCGGGGGGGGCACGCAAGAGACCCAGTACTTC; CDR3: CASSFGGGTQETQYF
V: TRBV28; size: -; D: -; J: TRBJ2-5; DNA: TGTGCCAGCAGTTTTTCGGGGCCTGGATGGACCCAGTACTTC; CDR3: CASSFSGPGWTQYF
V: TRBV9; size: -; D: -; J: TRBJ2-7; DNA: TGTGCCAGCAGCTACCGGGAACTCTACGAGCAGTACTTC; CDR3: CASSYRELYEQYF
V: TRBV28; size: -; D: TRBD2; J: TRBJ2-7; DNA: TGTGCCAGCAGTTTAGGCCTAGCGGGAGCCGACTCCTACGAGCAGTACTTC; CDR3: CASSLGLAGADSYEQYF
V: TRBV7-9; size: -; D: -; J: TRBJ2-3; DNA: TGTGCCAGCAGCTTAACCGCAGGGGGGGATACGCAGTATTTT; CDR3: CASSLTAGGDTQYF
V: TRBV7-8; size: -; D: TRBD1; J: TRBJ1-1; DNA: TGTGCCAGCAGCTTGGCGGCAGGGGGGTGGGCTGAAGCTTTCTTT; CDR3: CASSLAAGGWAEAFF
V: TRBV10-2; size: -; D: -; J: TRBJ1-1; DNA: TGCGCCAGCAGTGAGGATCGGGCAGCCAGAATCCCTGAAGCTTTCTTT; CDR3: CASSEDRAARIPEAFF
V: TRBV9; size: -; D: -; J: TRBJ1-3; DNA: TGTGCCAGCAGCGTAGCCTTCTCTGATTCCCAGGGAGACACCATATATTTT; CDR3: CASSVAFSDSQGDTIYF
V: TRBV28; size: -; D: -; J: TRBJ2-7; DNA: TGTGCCAGCGAGACTACAGGGTCCACCTACGAGCAGTACTTC; CDR3: CASETTGSTYEQYF
V: TRBV4-1; size: -; D: TRBD2; J: TRBJ2-1; DNA: TGCGCCAGCAGCCAAGGGCAACTAGCGGGAAGGCGCAATGAGCAGTTCTTC; CDR3: CASSQGQLAGRRNEQFF
V: TRBV27; size: -; D: TRBD2; J: TRBJ2-7; DNA: TGTGCCAGCAGCTCAGGGACTAGCGGGAGCTACGAGCAGTACTTC; CDR3: CASSSGTSGSYEQYF
V: TRBV27; size: -; D: TRBD2; J: TRBJ2-1; DNA: TGTGCCAGCAGGACTAGCGGGGGTACCTACAATGAGCAGTTCTTC; CDR3: CASRTSGGTYNEQFF
V: TRBV27; size: -; D: TRBD2; J: TRBJ2-1; DNA: TGTGCCAGCAGTCCTGGGACTAGCGGGAACACTGAGCAGTTCTTC; CDR3: CASSPGTSGNTEQFF
V: TRBV7-9; size: -; D: -; J: TRBJ2-1; DNA: TGTGCCAGCAGCCCAACTAGTAAATTGGGGAATGAGCAGTTCTTC; CDR3: CASSPTSKLGNEQFF
V: TRBV11-2; size: -; D: -; J: TRBJ2-1; DNA: TGTGCCAGCAGCCTAGGGCGGATCTCCTACAATGAGCAGTTCTTC; CDR3: CASSLGRISYNEQFF
V: TRBV5-5; size: -; D: TRBD2; J: TRBJ2-3; DNA: TGTGCCAGCAGCGGAGGACTAGCGGGAGATACGCAGTATTTT; CDR3: CASSGGLAGDTQYF
V: TRBV5-5; size: -; D: -; J: TRBJ2-7; DNA: TGTGCCAGCAGCTTGCTAGAGTCCTACGAGCAGTACTTC; CDR3: CASSLLESYEQYF
V: TRBV14; size: -; D: TRBD2; J: TRBJ2-3; DNA: TGTGCCAGCAGCCATACTAGCGGGAGTTTAGATACGCAGTATTTT; CDR3: CASSHTSGSLDTQYF
V: TRBV6-1; size: -; D: -; J: TRBJ1-5; DNA: TGTGCCAGCAGTGAACAAGCGTATAGCAATCAGCCCCAGCATTTT; CDR3: CASSEQAYSNQPQHF
V: TRBV27; size: once; D: TRBD1; J: TRBJ2-1; DNA: TGTGCCAGCAGTCCCTCGACAGGGGAGGTCTACAATGAGCAGTTCTTC; CDR3: CASSPSTGEVYNEQFF